This TCR beta chain is drawn from a study of long-term antiretroviral therapy in people with HIV. Background on the study: The earliest samples predate the 2015 immediate-ART recommendation by about a decade.

A remark on this clone: What it binds is unknown.

At survey level, the immunoSEQ assay was run in its v3.0 version. TCRdb's copy holds only in-frame clones and misses some; the assay was immunoSEQ multiplex PCR. The data contain roughly 16,000 clones, 91% of them singletons. Study-wide results and caveats: Clones that had undergone expansion before ART dominated the repertoire at all time points. Adherence to ART, viral resistance and therapy changes lacked any data. Repertoires in HIV (unlike those of controls) had narrower CDR3 length ranges.

The CDR3 has 13 amino acids. The junction had 2 bases not matched to a gene; V was cut back by 4 bases and J by 3 bases. Per the germline V gene, CDR1 is SGHRS and CDR2 is YFSETQ. This receptor was obtained from a man aged 55 to 69 with HIV. This specimen was unsorted PBMCs, taken 0.3 years after starting antiretroviral therapy. V and J are TRBV5-1 and TRBJ2-3, with TRBD2 matching 7 bases. CDR3 DNA sequence: TGCGCCAGCAGCGCCGGGGGGACAGATACGCAGTATTTT. Translated: CASSAGGTDTQYF. Variable domain in full (rest from reference TRBV5-1 and TRBJ2-3): KAGVTQTPRYLIKTRGQQVTLSCSPISGHRSVSWYQQTPGQGLQFLFEYFSETQRNKGNFPGRFSGRQFSNSRSEMNVSTLELGDSALYLCASSAGGTDTQYFGPGTRLTVL.